Shown below are 25 T cell receptor beta chains from a single sample sequenced in a study of blood T cell repertoires in COVID-19. The data were produced by immunoSEQ multiplex PCR, yet TCRdb's version contains in-frame clones alone and is incomplete. The sample contains fewer than 95,000 clones, roughly 89% of which appear only once. Sequenced material: peripheral blood. Receptors originate from a man in his forties or fifties with active or convalescent COVID-19.

This sequence joins TRBV27 and TRBJ2-6; 9 nucleotides line up with TRBD1. Germline V CDR1 and CDR2: MNHEY, SMNVEV (reference sequence). The CDR3 is 19 amino acids. V was clipped by 3 bases and J by 0 bases; unmatched bases: 9. This CDR3 reads CASSLWGQGDLSGANVLTF. The DNA of the CDR3 is TGTGCCAGCAGTTTGTGGGGACAGGGAGACCTCTCTGGGGCCAACGTCCTGACTTTC.

The chain links TRBV23-1 to TRBJ1-3; perhaps TRBD1 as D (6 bases). TRBV23-1 is annotated as an ORF whose role is uncertain. The length of the CDR3 is 14 residues. Trimming removed 7 bases at V and 1 base at J, with 11 bases between. CDR3 protein: CASIGQLSGNTIYF. The DNA for the CDR3 is TGCGCCAGCATAGGACAGCTATCTGGAAACACCATATATTTT.

The J gene is TRBJ2-7, the V gene TRBV7-2; 9 bases align to TRBD1. Trimming at V came to 5 bases and at J to 2 bases, leaving 10 bases not matched to a gene. The germline gives CDR1 SGHTA, CDR2 FQGNSA. The CDR3 extends over 16 amino acids. This CDR3 is CASSRTGDQNTYEQYF. The CDR3 bases are TGTGCCAGCAGCCGGACAGGGGATCAGAACACCTACGAGCAGTACTTC.

V usage is TRBV5-1 and J usage is TRBJ2-5, with TRBD1 identical over 7 bases. V gave up 0 bases and J gave up 5 bases; unmatched junction bases: 4. This CDR3 has 14 residues. The germline V gene encodes CDR1 SGHRS and CDR2 YFSETQ. The CDR3 protein is CASSLGTGAETQYF. CDR3 DNA sequence: TGCGCCAGCAGCTTGGGGACAGGCGCGGAGACCCAGTACTTC.

The chain uses TRBV21-1 and TRBJ2-7; the DNA was not compared with TRBD2, the D call given in the table. TRBV21-1 is annotated as a pseudogene. The CDR3 runs to 16 residues. CDR3 residues: CASSKALRADNYEQYF. The CDR3 DNA follows: TGTGCCAGCAGCAAAGCGCTGAGGGCAGACAATTACGAGCAGTACTTC.

The CDR3 region is CASSPRQGVYNEQFF. For the CDR3, the DNA is TGTGCCAGCTCACCGCGACAGGGGGTTTACAATGAGCAGTTCTTC. The chain couples TRBV18 to TRBJ2-1; 9 bases match TRBD1. Trimming at V came to 3 bases and at J to 4 bases, leaving 4 bases not matched to a gene. Germline V CDR1 and CDR2: KGHSH, LQKENI. This CDR3 contains 15 residues.

This clone showed up just a few times. The J gene is TRBJ2-5, the V gene TRBV20-1; D gene uncertain. The V gene lost 2 bases and the J gene lost 3 bases, with 4 bases spanning the gap. This CDR3 comprises 11 residues. From germline, CDR1 is DFQATT and CDR2 SNEGSKA (reference sequence). DNA of the CDR3: TGCAGTGCTAGACCGGAAGAGACCCAGTACTTC. Its protein is CSARPEETQYF.

The V and J genes are TRBV5-4 and TRBJ2-1; 14 bases align to TRBD2. V gave up 2 bases and J gave up 4 bases; unmatched junction bases: 5. Germline CDR1 reads SGHNT; CDR2 reads YYREEE (reference sequence). The CDR3 is 17 residues long. The CDR3 nucleotides are TGTGCCAGCAGCTTACCGGGACTAGCGGGAGATTACAATGAGCAGTTCTTC. Its translation is CASSLPGLAGDYNEQFF.

The V and J genes are TRBV5-1 and TRBJ1-1, with D possibly matching TRBD1 (5 bases). CDR1 is SGHRS, CDR2 YFSETQ, per germline. The CDR3 is 15 amino acids. V was trimmed by 5 bases and J by 0 bases, leaving 14 bases between them. CDR3 region: CASRQSQGLNTEAFF. The CDR3 DNA is TGCGCCAGCAGACAAAGTCAGGGTCTGAACACTGAAGCTTTCTTT.

The chain combines TRBV24-1 with TRBJ2-7; 8 bases line up with TRBD1. V shed 3 bases and J 2 bases; nucleotides not matched to a gene: 8. Germline values: CDR1 KGHDR, CDR2 SFDVKD. The CDR3 totals 16 residues. CDR3 DNA: TGTGCCACCAGTGATAGCGACAGGGGAAAAACCTACGAGCAGTACTTC. This encodes CATSDSDRGKTYEQYF.

This chain links TRBV24-1 with TRBJ2-5; D gene ambiguous. The V end lost 2 bases, the J end lost 9 bases, and 12 bases lay between the germline ends. The CDR3 is 13 amino acids. The germline V gene has CDR1 KGHDR and CDR2 SFDVKD. CDR3 nucleotides: TGTGCCACCAGTGATTCCGCCACGCGGTCCCAGTACTTC. Residues: CATSDSATRSQYF.

This sequence joins TRBV9 and TRBJ2-3, with D perhaps TRBD2 (6 bases). Trimming cost V 1 base and J 0 bases, with 9 bases left between them. Germline V gives CDR1 SGDLS, CDR2 YYNGEE. This CDR3 is built from 15 residues. CDR3 nucleotides: TGTGCCAGCAGCGTATCGGGGGTTAGCACAGATACGCAGTATTTT. It codes for CASSVSGVSTDTQYF.

The rearrangement joins TRBV28 to TRBJ2-7; 7 nucleotides match TRBD2. Germline V gives CDR1 MDHEN, CDR2 SYDVKM. CDR3 size: 14 residues. J gave up 3 bases and V 4 bases, and 6 bases lay outside the gene matches. The CDR3 nucleotides are TGTGCCAGCAGTTCCCGGGACTACGACTACGAGCAGTACTTC. Translating gives CASSSRDYDYEQYF.

The chain combines TRBV11-2 with TRBJ2-2; D possibly corresponds to TRBD2 (5 bases). In germline, CDR1 is SGHAT, CDR2 FQNNGV. V lost 5 bases, J lost 2 bases, and 15 bases lay in between. This CDR3 region has 16 residues. The CDR3 sequence is CASSAAGRINTGELFF. The CDR3 nucleotides are TGTGCCAGCAGCGCCGCGGGCAGGATAAACACCGGGGAGCTGTTTTTT.

In nucleotides, the CDR3 is TGTGCCAGCAGCCTCTCCTCCGGGACTAGGCGCTACAATGAGCAGTTCTTC. This codes for CASSLSSGTRRYNEQFF. The J gene is TRBJ2-1, the V gene TRBV3-1 (or the pseudogene TRBV3-2); TRBD2 agrees at 8 bases. The V gene's germline CDR1 is LGHDT and CDR2 YNNKEL (reference sequence). The CDR3 has 17 residues. Losses at the gene ends were 4 bases for V and 3 bases for J; bases not matched to a gene: 11.

V usage is TRBV3-1 (or the pseudogene TRBV3-2) and J usage is TRBJ2-3; D is undetermined. Germline V lookup: CDR1 LGHDT, CDR2 YNNKEL (reference sequence). CDR3 size: 14 residues. V shed 4 bases and J shed 4 bases, with 12 bases lying between them. In DNA, the CDR3 is TGTGCCAGCAGCCTACCGGAGCGTTCAGATACGCAGTATTTT. It specifies CASSLPERSDTQYF.

In this sample, this clone turned up a few times. This chain connects TRBV30 to TRBJ2-7; 12 bases map to TRBD2. The germline gives CDR1 GTSNPN, CDR2 SVGIG (reference sequence). This CDR3 is 15 amino acids long. Trimming at V came to 0 bases and at J to 3 bases, leaving 3 bases not matched to a gene. CDR3 residues: CAWSVRTSGNYEQYF. In nucleotides, the CDR3 is TGTGCCTGGAGTGTACGGACTAGCGGGAACTACGAGCAGTACTTC.

This clone showed up just once. This rearrangement joins TRBV11-2 to TRBJ2-7; 8 bases map to TRBD1. CDR3 length: 15 residues. In germline, CDR1 is SGHAT, CDR2 FQNNGV. The V segment lost 5 bases and the J segment 2 bases; nucleotides outside the gene matches: 8. In DNA, the CDR3 is TGTGCCAGCAGCCGGGGACAGGTCGTCACCTACGAGCAGTACTTC. Protein product: CASSRGQVVTYEQYF.

V and J are TRBV10-3 and TRBJ2-2; TRBD1 matches at 7 bases. The ends lost 5 bases at V and 0 bases at J; junction bases unmatched: 6. From germline, CDR1 is ENHRY and CDR2 SYGVKD. The CDR3 loop spans 16 amino acids. CDR3 in amino acids: CAISNGQVANTGELFF. The CDR3 nucleotides read TGTGCCATCAGTAATGGACAGGTCGCGAACACCGGGGAGCTGTTTTTT.

This chain uses TRBV24-1 with TRBJ2-1, with D maybe TRBD1 (6 bases). V was clipped by 8 bases and J by 8 bases, with 9 bases between them. This CDR3 contains 11 residues. Germline assignment: CDR1 KGHDR and CDR2 SFDVKD. CDR3: CATTRGDEQFF. The CDR3 nucleotides read TGTGCCACCACCAGGGGTGATGAGCAGTTCTTC.

V is TRBV7-2 and J is TRBJ2-2; tentatively, D is TRBD2 (7 bases). V lost 4 bases and J lost 0, with 12 bases in between. The CDR3 covers 16 residues. Germline loops: CDR1 SGHTA, CDR2 FQGNSA. DNA for the CDR3: TGTGCCAGCAGCTCGCGGGGGCCAGCGAACACCGGGGAGCTGTTTTTT. Residues: CASSSRGPANTGELFF. The whole variable domain, filled in from reference TRBV7-2 and TRBJ2-2, reads GAGVSQSPSNKVTEKGKDVELRCDPISGHTALYWYRQSLGQGLEFLIYFQGNSAPDKSGLPSDRFSAERTGGSVSTLTIQRTQQEDSAVYLCASSSRGPANTGELFFGEGSRLTVL.

The V and J genes are TRBV3-1 (or the pseudogene TRBV3-2) and TRBJ1-2, with TRBD1 identical over 8 bases. The junction had 6 bases not matched to a gene; V was cut back by 6 bases and J by 0 bases. The CDR3 is made up of 15 amino acids. Looked up from germline, CDR1 is LGHDT and CDR2 is YNNKEL (reference sequence). CDR3: CASRPGTGANYGYTF. CDR3 nucleotide sequence: TGTGCCAGCAGACCGGGGACAGGAGCTAACTATGGCTACACCTTC.

The rearrangement uses TRBV6-6 and TRBJ1-6; D is unresolved. This CDR3 has 16 amino acids. From germline, CDR1 is MNHNY and CDR2 SVGAGI (reference sequence). V dropped 2 bases and J dropped 0 bases, with 8 bases sitting between them. CDR3 protein: CASSYALSSYNSPLHF. In DNA, the CDR3 is TGTGCCAGCAGTTACGCATTGAGCTCCTATAATTCACCCCTCCACTTT.

The chain carries TRBV3-1 (or the pseudogene TRBV3-2) and TRBJ1-3; D not resolved. Germline-derived CDR1 and CDR2 are LGHDT and YNNKEL (reference sequence). V lost 4 bases to trimming and J lost 0 bases, with 13 bases between them. The CDR3 is 16 residues long. Here the CDR3 DNA reads TGTGCCAGCAGCCTCAAGCGACTGAACTCTGGAAACACCATATATTTT. The encoded protein is CASSLKRLNSGNTIYF.

This clone has only one observation. The chain joins TRBV19 to TRBJ1-5; no firm D call. The CDR3 totals 15 residues. CDR1 and CDR2 from the germline V gene are LNHDA and SQIVND (reference sequence). V was clipped by 5 bases and J by 4 bases, with 15 bases between them. The CDR3 reads CASSAQKTGNQPQHF. The CDR3 bases are TGTGCCAGTAGTGCCCAAAAGACTGGTAATCAGCCCCAGCATTTT.